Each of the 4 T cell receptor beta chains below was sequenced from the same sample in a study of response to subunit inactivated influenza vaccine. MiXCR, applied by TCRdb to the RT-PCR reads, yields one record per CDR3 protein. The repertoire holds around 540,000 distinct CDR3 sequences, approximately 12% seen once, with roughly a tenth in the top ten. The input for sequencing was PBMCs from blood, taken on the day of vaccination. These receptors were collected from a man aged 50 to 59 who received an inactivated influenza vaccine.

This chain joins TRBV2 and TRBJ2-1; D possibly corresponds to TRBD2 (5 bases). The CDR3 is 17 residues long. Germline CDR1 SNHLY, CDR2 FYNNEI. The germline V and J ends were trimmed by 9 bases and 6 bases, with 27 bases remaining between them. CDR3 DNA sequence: TGTGCCAGGGGTGAGGGCCCAGGTGCCCCTAAACCCAATGAGCAGTTCTTC. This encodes CARGEGPGAPKPNEQFF.

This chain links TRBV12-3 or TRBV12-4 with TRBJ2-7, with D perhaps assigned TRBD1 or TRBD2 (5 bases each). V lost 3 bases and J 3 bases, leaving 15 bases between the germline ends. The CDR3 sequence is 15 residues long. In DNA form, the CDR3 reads TGTGCCAGCAGTTTTTCCCCCGGGGCGTACTACGAGCAGTACTTC. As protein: CASSFSPGAYYEQYF.

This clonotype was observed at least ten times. Here the CDR3 reads CASSQEPSGGRRGPSGSTDTQYF. CDR3 coding DNA: TGTGCCAGCAGCCAAGAGCCCAGCGGGGGGCGCCGAGGGCCCTCGGGATCCACAGATACGCAGTATTTT. The chain recombines TRBV4-2 with TRBJ2-3, with TRBD2 matching 9 bases. The CDR3 runs 23 residues. V lost 0 bases to trimming and J lost 2 bases; unmatched junction nucleotides: 24. Germline V gives CDR1 LGHNA, CDR2 YNFKEQ.

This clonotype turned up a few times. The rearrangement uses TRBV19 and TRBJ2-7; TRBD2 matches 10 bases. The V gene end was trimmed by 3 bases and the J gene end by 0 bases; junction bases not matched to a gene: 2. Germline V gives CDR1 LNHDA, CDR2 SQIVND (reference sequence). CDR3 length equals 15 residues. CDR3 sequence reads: CASSISGRASYEQYF. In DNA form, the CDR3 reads TGTGCCAGTAGTATCAGCGGGAGGGCCTCCTACGAGCAGTACTTC.